These 31 T cell receptor beta chains came from one sample sequenced in a study of preoperative IRX-2 immunotherapy in early breast cancer. Data came from immunoSEQ multiplex PCR; TCRdb stores just in-frame clones and leaves some out. The sample lists 35,000 to 50,000 clones; about 94% were seen once. Specified treatment: preoperative locoregional IRX-2 cytokine immunotherapy. The specimen was tumor tissue, collected after IRX-2 immunotherapy. The receptors originated from a human donor with breast cancer.

V and J are TRBV7-9 and TRBJ2-3, with 12 bases aligning to TRBD2. J gave up 3 bases and V 5 bases, and 6 bases lay outside the gene matches. The germline V gene has CDR1 SEHNR and CDR2 FQNEAQ (reference sequence). CDR3 length equals 16 residues. CDR3 nucleotides: TGTGCCAGCAGCGCCGGGACTAGCGGGTATACAGATACGCAGTATTTT. Translating gives CASSAGTSGYTDTQYF.

This chain uses TRBV27 with TRBJ1-6, with D perhaps TRBD1 (5 bases). The CDR3 is made up of 15 amino acids. Trimming cost V 0 bases and J 9 bases, with 12 bases left between them. The germline V gene encodes CDR1 MNHEY and CDR2 SMNVEV (reference sequence). The DNA of the CDR3 is TGTGCCAGCAGTTTATCGGGGGAGGGTAGTTCACCCCTCCACTTT. Residues: CASSLSGEGSSPLHF.

The chain combines TRBV5-1 with TRBJ1-1; TRBD1 matches 7 bases. The germline V gene has CDR1 SGHRS and CDR2 YFSETQ. Trimming took 5 bases from V and 6 from J; bases not matched to a gene: 10. The CDR3 runs to 14 residues. CDR3 region: CASSQQGSVSEAFF. The DNA for the CDR3 is TGCGCCAGCAGTCAACAGGGGTCGGTCTCTGAAGCTTTCTTT.

The chain couples TRBV27 to TRBJ2-3, with unresolved D. The CDR3 runs 16 residues. Trimming cost V 1 base and J 6 bases, with 17 bases left between them. The germline CDR1 and CDR2 sequences are MNHEY and SMNVEV (reference sequence). CDR3 loop: CASSLWSGVSRDTQYF. CDR3 DNA sequence: TGTGCCAGCAGTTTATGGTCTGGGGTCTCCCGGGATACGCAGTATTTT.

The chain has TRBV4-1 and TRBJ2-2; no firm D call. Trimming took 1 base from V and 4 from J, leaving 13 bases between them. The CDR3 is made up of 16 amino acids. Germline assignment: CDR1 MGHRA and CDR2 YSYEKL. The CDR3 DNA sequence: TGCGCCAGCAGCCAAGGAGGACCCCCGGGCACCGGGGAGCTGTTTTTT. This gives the protein CASSQGGPPGTGELFF.

The chain recombines TRBV19 with TRBJ2-1, with TRBD2 as a possible D gene (6 bases). Trimming left V 0 bases short and J 6 bases short, with 15 bases between. Germline V gene sequence: CDR1 LNHDA, CDR2 SQIVND (reference sequence). The CDR3 runs to 16 residues. The CDR3 DNA reads as TGTGCCAGTAGTATAGACGGGGGAGTGGGGGTCAATGAGCAGTTCTTC. Protein product: CASSIDGGVGVNEQFF.

The chain recombines TRBV2 with TRBJ2-1; D may match TRBD1 or TRBD2 (6 bases each). Germline V gene sequence: CDR1 SNHLY, CDR2 FYNNEI. The V and J ends lost 7 bases and 4 bases respectively, with 11 bases between them. The CDR3 spans 13 residues. This CDR3 is CASIGGIYNEQFF. The CDR3 DNA reads TGTGCCAGCATAGGGGGGATATACAATGAGCAGTTCTTC.

The V and J genes are TRBV27 and TRBJ1-4; D is unresolved. The V gene lost 8 bases and the J gene lost 7 bases, with 23 bases spanning the gap. CDR3 length: 16 amino acids. The germline gives CDR1 MNHEY, CDR2 SMNVEV (reference sequence). For the CDR3, the DNA is TGTGCCAGCTCTCACATGTCGGCGGGCACAGCTGAAAAACTGTTTTTT. Amino acid sequence: CASSHMSAGTAEKLFF.

This CDR3 is CASSEGRTKNIQYF. The CDR3 bases are TGTGCCAGCAGCGAGGGGCGGACCAAAAACATTCAGTACTTC. This chain connects TRBV9 to TRBJ2-4, with a tentative D call TRBD1 (5 bases). The CDR3 sequence is 14 residues long. Germline CDR1 and CDR2: SGDLS and YYNGEE. The V gene lost 3 bases and the J gene lost 2 bases, with 9 bases spanning the gap.

The table lists this clone with a few counts. V gene TRBV4-3 combines with J gene TRBJ2-7, with 7 bases identical to TRBD1. In germline, CDR1 is LGHNA, CDR2 YSLEER. CDR3 length: 15 residues. With V trimmed by 1 base and J by 2 bases, 5 bases remained unmatched. The CDR3 loop reads CASSQVWQGAYEQYF. In DNA form, the CDR3 reads TGCGCCAGCAGCCAAGTTTGGCAGGGGGCCTACGAGCAGTACTTC.

The chain joins TRBV5-1 to TRBJ2-1; 9 bases fit TRBD1. This CDR3 comprises 14 residues. Looked up from germline, CDR1 is SGHRS and CDR2 is YFSETQ. Trimming took 0 bases from V and 5 from J; bases not matched to a gene: 0. CDR3 in DNA: TGCGCCAGCAGCTTGGGGACAGGGGACAATGAGCAGTTCTTC. Translating gives CASSLGTGDNEQFF.

The chain uses TRBV10-3 and TRBJ2-5, with D unresolved. From germline, CDR1 is ENHRY and CDR2 SYGVKD. V was trimmed by 4 bases and J by 3 bases, leaving 12 bases between them. The CDR3 sequence is 14 residues long. CDR3 nucleotides: TGTGCCATCAGTGCCGCCGACATCGAAGAGACCCAGTACTTC. Protein: CAISAADIEETQYF.

This chain joins TRBV9 and TRBJ1-2, with D possibly being TRBD1 (6 bases). The CDR3 covers 15 residues. The V and J ends lost 0 bases and 4 bases respectively, with 13 bases between them. Germline lookup yields CDR1 SGDLS and CDR2 YYNGEE. CDR3 nucleotides: TGTGCCAGCAGCGTAGACGCGGGGGGCCCCTATGGCTACACCTTC. This encodes CASSVDAGGPYGYTF.

The chain uses TRBV4-1 and TRBJ1-5; 8 nucleotides line up with TRBD1. Germline values: CDR1 MGHRA, CDR2 YSYEKL. V shed 2 bases and J 3 bases; nucleotides not matched to a gene: 3. The CDR3 contains 15 residues. The CDR3 loop reads CASSQTTGVNQPQHF. The CDR3, as DNA: TGCGCCAGCAGCCAAACGACAGGGGTCAATCAGCCCCAGCATTTT.

The CDR3 DNA reads as TGTGCCAGCAGTTACGGGCGGACGAATGAGCAGTTCTTC. As protein: CASSYGRTNEQFF. The chain employs TRBV6-5 and TRBJ2-1; D is ambiguous. The ends were cut back, 2 bases at V and 7 bases at J, with 9 bases in the middle. The CDR3 length is 13 residues. Germline-derived CDR1 and CDR2 are MNHEY and SVGAGI.

The chain couples TRBV9 to TRBJ2-1, with TRBD1 matching 9 bases. Per germline, CDR1 SGDLS and CDR2 YYNGEE. Germline trimming cut 5 bases from V and 5 bases from J; bases unmatched to any gene: 5. CDR3 length equals 14 residues. The CDR3, as DNA: TGTGCCAGCAGTACCGGACAGGGGAACAATGAGCAGTTCTTC. Translating gives CASSTGQGNNEQFF.

CDR3 in amino acids: CASSSLGQGLETQYF. The CDR3 nucleotides read TGTGCCAGCAGTTCCCTCGGACAGGGATTGGAGACCCAGTACTTC. The chain links TRBV27 to TRBJ2-5; 8 bases map to TRBD1. CDR1 and CDR2 from the germline V gene are MNHEY and SMNVEV (reference sequence). Trimming removed 4 bases from V and 5 bases from J; junction bases left unmatched: 9. CDR3 length equals 15 residues.

CDR3 residues: CASSVDPGDTQYF. CDR3 bases: TGTGCCAGCAGCGTAGATCCTGGTGATACGCAGTATTTT. The chain carries TRBV7-2 and TRBJ2-3; D gene uncertain. CDR3 length: 13 residues. Trimming pared 5 bases from V and 6 bases from J, leaving 12 bases between. CDR1 is SGHTA, CDR2 FQGNSA, per germline.

V is TRBV11-1 and J is TRBJ2-3; no reliable D call. The CDR3 covers 15 residues. With 10 bases removed from V and 0 bases from J, the gap between germline ends came to 17 bases. The germline gives CDR1 SGHAT, CDR2 FQDESV (reference sequence). The CDR3 region is CATTPWAASTDTQYF. For the CDR3, the DNA is TGTGCCACCACCCCGTGGGCAGCTAGCACAGATACGCAGTATTTT.

CDR3 sequence reads: CASSLWPRDTYFSPGELFF. The DNA of the CDR3 is TGTGCCAGCAGCTTGTGGCCCCGGGACACATATTTCTCCCCCGGGGAGCTGTTTTTT. This rearrangement joins TRBV5-6 to TRBJ2-2, with a possible D match to TRBD1 (6 bases). V was cut by 1 base and J by 6 bases, with 25 bases left in between. The CDR3 totals 19 residues. Germline V gene data show CDR1 as SGHDT and CDR2 as YYEEEE.

This clone has more than one count but fewer than ten. The chain employs TRBV28 and TRBJ2-7; D perhaps matches TRBD1 (5 bases). Trimming left V 1 base short and J 3 bases short, with 13 bases between. The germline V gene has CDR1 MDHEN and CDR2 SYDVKM. This CDR3 spans 15 amino acids. CDR3: CASSLSLAGNYEQYF. The CDR3 nucleotides read TGTGCCAGCAGTTTATCTTTGGCAGGGAACTACGAGCAGTACTTC.

The gene calls are TRBV5-6 and TRBJ2-3, with TRBD1 identical over 10 bases. With V trimmed by 4 bases and J by 1 base, 3 bases remained unmatched. Per germline, CDR1 SGHDT and CDR2 YYEEEE. CDR3 length: 15 residues. CDR3 loop: CASSLGTGGTDTQYF. The CDR3 region has the DNA TGTGCCAGCAGCCTTGGGACAGGGGGCACAGATACGCAGTATTTT.

This chain uses TRBV4-2 with TRBJ2-7; D is uncertain. There are 14 residues in the CDR3. Between the trimmed V and J ends, which lost 0 bases and 3 bases, there was a span of 9 bases. CDR1 and CDR2 from the germline V gene are LGHNA and YNFKEQ. In DNA, the CDR3 is TGTGCCAGCAGCCAAGAAGGGCGAGGCTACGAGCAGTACTTC. Translating gives CASSQEGRGYEQYF.

The chain recombines TRBV9 with TRBJ2-2, with 7 nucleotides matching TRBD2. In germline, CDR1 is SGDLS, CDR2 YYNGEE. After removal of 4 bases from V and 6 bases from J, the junction contained 3 bases not matched to a gene. This CDR3 contains 13 residues. The CDR3 bases are TGTGCCAGCAGCCCTCGGGAGGCCGGGGAGCTGTTTTTT. Its translation is CASSPREAGELFF.

The chain couples TRBV11-2 to TRBJ1-2, with D possibly matching TRBD1 (6 bases). CDR3 size: 14 residues. Germline CDR1 SGHAT, CDR2 FQNNGV. The V gene lost 0 bases and the J gene lost 8 bases, with 13 bases spanning the gap. DNA of the CDR3: TGTGCCAGCAGCTTAGAATCCGGGGGCTGGGGCTACACCTTC. It is translated as CASSLESGGWGYTF. Full variable domain (rest looked up from reference TRBV11-2 and TRBJ1-2): EAGVAQSPRYKIIEKRQSVAFWCNPISGHATLYWYQQILGQGPKLLIQFQNNGVVDDSQLPKDRFSAERLKGVDSTLKIQPAKLEDSAVYLCASSLESGGWGYTFGSGTRLTVV.

V and J are TRBV6-1 and TRBJ2-1; D may match TRBD1 or TRBD2 (6 bases each). CDR3 length: 15 residues. Germline V gives CDR1 MNHNS, CDR2 SASEGT. V gave up 7 bases and J gave up 2 bases, with 15 bases separating them. The CDR3 here is CASKGDFGPYNEQFF. The CDR3 region has the DNA TGTGCCAGCAAGGGGGACTTCGGGCCCTACAATGAGCAGTTCTTC.

The rearrangement uses TRBV19 and TRBJ2-7; no clear D gene. The CDR3 has 13 residues. CDR1 is LNHDA and CDR2 is SQIVND in the germline V gene (reference sequence). Trimming removed 9 bases at V and 2 bases at J, with 14 bases between. The CDR3 region is CASSPVLTYEQYF. CDR3 coding DNA: TGTGCCAGCTCTCCGGTCCTGACCTACGAGCAGTACTTC. Variable domain in full (rest from reference TRBV19 and TRBJ2-7): DGGITQSPKYLFRKEGQNVTLSCEQNLNHDAMYWYRQDPGQGLRLIYYSQIVNDFQKGDIAEGYSVSREKKESFPLTVTSAQKNPTAFYLCASSPVLTYEQYFGPGTRLTVT.

DNA for the CDR3: TGTGCCAGCAGTACAACTAGCGGGGGGCACCAAGGGAGCACAGATACGCAGTATTTT. Translation: CASSTTSGGHQGSTDTQYF. The V call is TRBV6-4, the J call TRBJ2-3; 12 bases agree with TRBD2. Germline CDR1 is MRHNA and CDR2 is SNTAGT. The V segment lost 5 bases and the J segment 0 bases; nucleotides outside the gene matches: 12. This CDR3 has 19 amino acids.

The chain joins TRBV5-1 to TRBJ2-2, with D uncertain. Trimming removed 0 bases from V and 5 bases from J, with 14 bases in between. CDR3 size: 16 residues. The germline V gene encodes CDR1 SGHRS and CDR2 YFSETQ. The CDR3 here is CASSLGAGPATGELFF. The CDR3 DNA reads TGCGCCAGCAGCTTGGGGGCAGGACCCGCTACCGGGGAGCTGTTTTTT. The full variable domain, completed using reference TRBV5-1 and TRBJ2-2, is KAGVTQTPRYLIKTRGQQVTLSCSPISGHRSVSWYQQTPGQGLQFLFEYFSETQRNKGNFPGRFSGRQFSNSRSEMNVSTLELGDSALYLCASSLGAGPATGELFFGEGSRLTVL.

J is TRBJ1-2 and V is TRBV28, with TRBD1 identical over 9 bases. The length of the CDR3 is 14 residues. Germline values: CDR1 MDHEN, CDR2 SYDVKM. V was clipped by 2 bases and J by 8 bases; unmatched bases: 6. CDR3 protein: CASSLSAGTGGYTF. The CDR3 coding sequence is TGTGCCAGCAGTTTAAGCGCCGGGACAGGGGGCTACACCTTC.

This clone was observed a few times. The rearrangement uses TRBV5-4 and TRBJ2-5; D possibly corresponds to TRBD1 (5 bases). The CDR3 runs to 14 residues. The ends were cut back, 2 bases at V and 1 base at J, with 9 bases in the middle. From germline, CDR1 is SGHNT and CDR2 YYREEE (reference sequence). The CDR3 here is CASSFGQGQETQYF. CDR3 bases: TGTGCCAGCAGCTTCGGCCAGGGCCAAGAGACCCAGTACTTC.